This TCR beta chain stems from a study of blood T cell repertoires in COVID-19. Study-level information: Sites in the United States, Italy and Spain provided acute and convalescent COVID-19 samples. The analysed material was cDNA or gDNA that came from T cells, B-cell-depleted T cells, or PBMCs.

Per the original methods: It was from reference gene primer amplification that nucleated cell counts were estimated. The repertoire was sequenced with immunoSEQ multiplex PCR; TCRdb's copy has only in-frame clones and lacks some. V, J and clone size are taken as reported in that table, and D and trimming were inferred from the DNA itself. The sample consists of some 71,000 clones, about four fifths of them appearing once. The CDR3 length is 15 residues. Looked up from germline, CDR1 is SNHLY and CDR2 is FYNNEI. Trimming at V came to 6 bases and at J to 9 bases, leaving 10 bases not matched to a gene.

The gene calls are TRBV2 and TRBJ2-1; TRBD1 matches 11 bases. The receptor was derived from a woman aged 70-85 years with acute or convalescent COVID-19. The sample taken for sequencing was peripheral blood. CDR3 loop: CASRGRDRGSGEQFF. The CDR3 nucleotides are TGTGCCAGCAGGGGCCGGGACAGGGGGAGTGGTGAGCAGTTCTTC.